This is a list of T cell receptor beta chains from one sample in a study of cytomegalovirus exposure and HLA in healthy donors. The repertoire was sequenced with immunoSEQ multiplex PCR; TCRdb's copy has only in-frame clones and lacks some. The repertoire holds nearly 80,000 clones, with 93% as singletons. The sequenced sample consisted of PBMCs. Every receptor here comes from a woman in her 30s in good health and CMV-seronegative. CDR3s include the opening cysteine and the closing phenylalanine or tryptophan. The D gene is left open where the match is weak. Some rows have no size entry. The others give once, few or many, or a class for an expanded clone.

V gene	clone size	D gene	J gene	CDR3 protein	CDR3 DNA
TRBV5-8	NA	TRBD2	TRBJ2-1	CASISILAGGYYNEQFF	TGTGCCAGCATCTCCATACTAGCGGGGGGTTACTACAATGAGCAGTTCTTC
TRBV7-3	NA	NA	TRBJ2-3	CASSLSLQSTDTQYF	TGTGCCAGCAGCTTATCCCTGCAGAGCACAGATACGCAGTATTTT
TRBV5-6	NA	NA	TRBJ1-2	CASRRLGRVRGYTF	TGTGCCAGCAGAAGACTGGGCAGGGTACGGGGCTACACCTTC
TRBV28	NA	TRBD1	TRBJ1-1	CASSSGGGAWTEAFF	TGTGCCAGCAGTTCCGGAGGGGGCGCTTGGACTGAAGCTTTCTTT
TRBV2	NA	TRBD1	TRBJ2-2	CASSGAHRDRITGELFF	TGTGCCAGCAGTGGAGCCCACCGGGACAGGATTACCGGGGAGCTGTTTTTT
TRBV7-2	NA	NA	TRBJ1-4	CASSLVAGPSNEKLFF	TGTGCCAGCAGCTTAGTCGCGGGGCCCTCTAATGAAAAACTGTTTTTT
TRBV7-2	NA	NA	TRBJ1-4	CASSLTSAGEKLFF	TGTGCCAGCAGCTTAACCAGCGCTGGGGAAAAACTGTTTTTT
TRBV7-2	once	TRBD2	TRBJ2-7	CASSTGTPGTSGYEQYF	TGTGCCAGCAGCACGGGAACCCCCGGGACTAGCGGCTACGAGCAGTACTTC
TRBV6-5	NA	NA	TRBJ1-4	CASSPTGSNEKLFF	TGTGCCAGCAGCCCGACAGGCTCTAATGAAAAACTGTTTTTT
TRBV29-1	NA	NA	TRBJ2-2	CSVGVSGGGSGELFF	TGCAGCGTTGGTGTTAGCGGAGGAGGTTCCGGGGAGCTGTTTTTT
TRBV6-1	NA	TRBD1	TRBJ1-5	CASSEEDRVGQPQHF	TGTGCCAGCAGTGAAGAGGACAGGGTCGGACAGCCCCAGCATTTT
TRBV7-7	NA	NA	TRBJ2-1	CASSLGRGSYNEQFF	TGTGCTAGCAGCTTAGGGAGAGGGTCCTACAATGAGCAGTTCTTC
TRBV27	once	NA	TRBJ1-4	CASRATNEKLFF	TGTGCCAGCAGAGCGACTAATGAAAAACTGTTTTTT